The rows below give T cell receptor beta chains drawn from one sample of a study of vaccination and CD4 T cells after COVID-19. From the PCR reads, TCRdb called clonotypes with MiXCR, one entry per CDR3 protein. Of roughly 20,000 distinct CDR3 sequences listed, roughly 43% are singletons. For these receptors, no antigen is known. Sequenced here: CD4+ T cells from blood, cultured in vitro, sampled after SARS-CoV-2 vaccination. Every receptor here comes from a human donor who had recovered from COVID-19. Both conserved end residues are part of each CDR3. D genes are given only for firm matches. Size tells how often a clone was seen (once, few, many) or the class of an expanded clone, and some rows leave it out.

J gene | clone size | D gene | CDR3 length | V gene | CDR3 protein | CDR3 DNA
TRBJ2-2 | few | TRBD2 | 16 | TRBV7-2 | CASSLTRGAGTGELFF | TGTGCCAGCAGCTTAACACGGGGAGCGGGGACCGGGGAGCTGTTTTTT
TRBJ2-1 | NA | TRBD2 | 14 | TRBV7-3 | CASSFQRGDNEQFF | TGTGCCAGCAGCTTTCAGCGGGGGGACAATGAGCAGTTCTTC
TRBJ1-3 | few | NA | 14 | TRBV20-1 | CSARDRGTGNTIYF | TGCAGTGCTAGAGACAGGGGAACTGGAAACACCATATATTTT
TRBJ1-1 | NA | NA | 15 | TRBV14 | CASSPGKRGFGEAFF | TGTGCCAGCAGCCCGGGGAAAAGGGGATTTGGTGAAGCTTTCTTT
TRBJ1-1 | once | NA | 15 | TRBV28 | CASRWSSRGNTEAFF | TGTGCCAGCAGGTGGTCCTCGAGGGGGAACACTGAAGCTTTCTTT
TRBJ1-2 | NA | NA | 11 | TRBV21-1 | CASTPLPGYTF | TGTGCCAGCACCCCTTTGCCCGGCTACACCTTC
TRBJ2-7 | once | NA | 13 | TRBV29-1 | CSVEVVSRDEQYF | TGCAGCGTTGAAGTAGTGTCCAGGGACGAGCAGTACTTC
TRBJ1-5 | few | NA | 13 | TRBV7-2 | CASSAGSNQPQHF | TGTGCCAGCAGCGCAGGAAGCAATCAGCCCCAGCATTTT
TRBJ2-7 | NA | TRBD1 | 14 | TRBV20-1 | CSASGTGRNYEQYF | TGCAGTGCTAGTGGGACAGGGCGTAACTACGAGCAGTACTTC
TRBJ1-2 | NA | TRBD1 | 13 | TRBV7-9 | CASSLETGYGYTF | TGTGCCAGCAGCCTCGAGACAGGGTATGGCTACACCTTC
TRBJ2-7 | NA | NA | 13 | TRBV7-9 | CASSLGPGYEQYF | TGTGCCAGCAGCTTAGGCCCGGGGTACGAGCAGTACTTC
TRBJ1-2 | NA | NA | 15 | TRBV7-2 | CASTQKVQGNYGYTF | TGTGCCAGCACCCAAAAGGTGCAGGGGAACTATGGCTACACCTTC
TRBJ1-5 | NA | NA | 13 | TRBV11-3 | CASSLRWGQPQHF | TGTGCCAGCAGCTTAAGGTGGGGCCAGCCCCAGCATTTT
TRBJ1-1 | few | NA | 14 | TRBV7-3 | CASSLMAGSTEAFF | TGTGCCAGCAGCTTAATGGCGGGGTCCACTGAAGCTTTCTTT
TRBJ2-5 | NA | NA | 14 | TRBV19 | CASSMGTSPETQYF | TGTGCCAGTAGTATGGGTACTAGCCCAGAGACCCAGTACTTC
TRBJ2-4 | NA | TRBD1 | 13 | TRBV2 | CASSWDRGHIQYF | TGTGCCAGCAGTTGGGACAGGGGGCACATTCAGTACTTC
TRBJ1-1 | NA | NA | 13 | TRBV7-2 | CASSSYDHTEAFF | TGTGCCAGCAGCTCTTACGACCACACTGAAGCTTTCTTT
TRBJ2-7 | NA | NA | 14 | TRBV27 | CASSLARGRNEQYF | TGTGCCAGCAGTTTAGCCAGGGGTCGGAACGAGCAGTACTTC
TRBJ2-7 | NA | NA | 14 | TRBV20-1 | CSARAQGQSYEQYF | TGCAGTGCTAGAGCCCAGGGGCAGTCCTACGAGCAGTACTTC
TRBJ1-2 | few | TRBD1 | 14 | TRBV20-1 | CSASVPRGADGYTF | TGCAGTGCTAGTGTCCCCAGGGGGGCTGATGGCTACACCTTC
TRBJ2-7 | NA | NA | 14 | TRBV20-1 | CSALPGRNSYEQYF | TGCAGTGCTCTTCCGGGACGAAACTCCTACGAGCAGTACTTC
TRBJ2-2 | NA | TRBD2 | 15 | TRBV12-3/TRBV12-4 | CASSPSGIDTGELFF | TGTGCCAGCAGTCCCAGCGGGATAGACACCGGGGAGCTGTTTTTT
TRBJ1-5 | once | TRBD1 | 16 | TRBV2 | CASSEKPPDRGQPQHF | TGTGCCAGCAGTGAAAAACCCCCAGACAGGGGACAGCCCCAGCATTTT
TRBJ2-1 | few | NA | 16 | TRBV6-5 | CASSYGPLSSYNEQFF | TGTGCCAGCAGTTACGGTCCCCTCAGCTCCTACAATGAGCAGTTCTTC
TRBJ1-1 | few | TRBD1 | 14 | TRBV20-1 | CSAREDRGVTEAFF | TGCAGTGCTAGAGAGGACAGGGGAGTTACTGAAGCTTTCTTT
TRBJ2-2 | few | NA | 15 | TRBV27 | CASAMKGSNTGELFF | TGTGCCAGCGCGATGAAGGGGTCGAACACCGGGGAGCTGTTTTTT
TRBJ2-3 | NA | TRBD1 | 15 | TRBV7-2 | CASSSRDRGIDTQYF | TGTGCCAGCAGCTCCCGGGACAGGGGAATAGATACGCAGTATTTT
TRBJ1-2 | medium-sized | NA | 13 | TRBV6-1 | CASSERGDYGYTF | TGTGCCAGCAGTGAAAGGGGGGACTATGGCTACACCTTC
TRBJ2-2 | few | TRBD1 | 13 | TRBV29-1 | CSGGTGGTGELFF | TGCAGCGGAGGGACAGGGGGGACCGGGGAGCTGTTTTTT
TRBJ2-1 | few | TRBD2 | 15 | TRBV7-8 | CASSQSGTRNNEQFF | TGTGCCAGCAGCCAGTCGGGGACTAGGAACAATGAGCAGTTCTTC
TRBJ2-2 | NA | TRBD1 | 16 | TRBV7-2 | CASSLARGRNTGELFF | TGTGCCAGCAGCTTAGCCAGGGGGCGAAACACCGGGGAGCTGTTTTTT
TRBJ2-3 | NA | NA | 13 | TRBV5-4 | CASSSRQADTQYF | TGTGCCAGCAGTTCGCGACAGGCAGATACGCAGTATTTT
TRBJ2-3 | medium-sized | NA | 14 | TRBV20-1 | CSASVGSGTDTQYF | TGCAGTGCTAGTGTCGGGAGCGGCACAGATACGCAGTATTTT
TRBJ2-7 | NA | NA | 14 | TRBV20-1 | CSALLPYGAYEQYF | TGCAGTGCTCTGTTGCCTTATGGAGCCTACGAGCAGTACTTC
TRBJ1-5 | NA | TRBD1 | 13 | TRBV12-3/TRBV12-4 | CASRGTGNQPQHF | TGTGCCAGCAGAGGGACAGGTAATCAGCCCCAGCATTTT
TRBJ2-5 | NA | TRBD1 | 14 | TRBV7-2 | CASSLDRDRTSMYF | TGTGCCAGCAGCTTAGACCGGGACAGGACATCTATGTACTTC
TRBJ2-7 | few | TRBD2 | 15 | TRBV2 | CASSEAGGSSYEQYF | TGTGCCAGCAGTGAAGCGGGCGGGAGCTCCTACGAGCAGTACTTC